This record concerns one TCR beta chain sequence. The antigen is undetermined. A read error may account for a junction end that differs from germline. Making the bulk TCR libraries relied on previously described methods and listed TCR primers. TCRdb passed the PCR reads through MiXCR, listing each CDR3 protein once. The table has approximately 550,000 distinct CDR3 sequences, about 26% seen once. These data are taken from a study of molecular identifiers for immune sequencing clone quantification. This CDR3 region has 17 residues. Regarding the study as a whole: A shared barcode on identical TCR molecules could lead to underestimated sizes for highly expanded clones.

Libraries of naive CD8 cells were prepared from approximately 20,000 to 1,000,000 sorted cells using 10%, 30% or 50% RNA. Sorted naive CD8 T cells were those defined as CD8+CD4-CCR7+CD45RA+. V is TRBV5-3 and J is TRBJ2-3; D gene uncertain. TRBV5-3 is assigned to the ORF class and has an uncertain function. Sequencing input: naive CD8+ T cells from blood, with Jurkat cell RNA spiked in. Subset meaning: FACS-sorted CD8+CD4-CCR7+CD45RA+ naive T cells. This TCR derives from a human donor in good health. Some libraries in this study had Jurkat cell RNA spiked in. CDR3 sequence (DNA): TGTGCCAGCAGCTCGCCCCGGAGAGGAGCCAACACAGATACGCAGTATTTT. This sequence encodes CASSSPRRGANTDTQYF.